The 10 T cell receptor beta chains below all came from one sample that was sequenced in a study of shared clonotypes between healthy human individuals. Clones were sequenced by immunoSEQ multiplex PCR, and TCRdb holds only the in-frame ones, with some missing. The top ten clones hold approximately 0.13% of a sample with around 2.3 million clones, roughly 95% of them seen once. Sequencing was performed on naive CD4+ T cells sorted from blood. Subset reported: CD45RA+ positively selected. These receptors all stem from a man younger than 35 in good health.

The J gene is TRBJ1-4, the V gene TRBV28; 9 bases fit TRBD1. This CDR3 has 15 amino acids. CDR1 is MDHEN and CDR2 is SYDVKM in the germline V gene. V was clipped by 2 bases and J by 10 bases; unmatched bases: 8. This chain's CDR3 is CASSLAGTGPRKLFF. In nucleotides, the CDR3 is TGTGCCAGCAGTTTAGCCGGGACAGGGCCCAGAAAACTGTTTTTT.

Concerning this clone itself: Other DNA sequences of this sample code for an identical CDR3. V gene TRBV6-4 combines with J gene TRBJ1-6; D ambiguous. This CDR3 contains 13 residues. Germline V gives CDR1 MRHNA, CDR2 SNTAGT. V was shortened by 0 bases and J by 10 bases, with 7 bases between the two germline ends. The CDR3 sequence: CASSDSVDSPLHF. Written as DNA, the CDR3 is TGTGCCAGCAGTGACTCGGTCGACTCACCCCTCCACTTT.

The J gene is TRBJ1-4, the V gene TRBV5-5; D unclear. This CDR3 has 14 amino acids. Per germline, CDR1 SGHKS and CDR2 YYEKEE (reference sequence). V was pared by 5 bases and J by 3 bases, with 11 bases between. The CDR3, as DNA: TGTGCCAGCAGTCTAGGGTGGGCTAATGAAAAACTGTTTTTT. It encodes CASSLGWANEKLFF.

The chain carries TRBV13 and TRBJ1-1; TRBD1 is a possible D gene (6 bases). Trimming removed 3 bases at V and 11 bases at J, with 16 bases between. The CDR3 covers 13 residues. The germline gives CDR1 PRHDT, CDR2 FYEKMQ (reference sequence). The CDR3 loop reads CASSLAHRVGAFF. CDR3 DNA: TGTGCCAGCAGCTTGGCCCACAGGGTTGGCGCTTTCTTT.

In its sample, this clone was seen once. One end of the junction fails to match germline, which may point to a read error. The chain couples TRBV2 to TRBJ2-1; no reliable D call. CDR1 and CDR2 (germline): SNHLY, FYNNEI. CDR3 length: 12 residues. CDR3 protein: CASRASSNEQFF. DNA for the CDR3: TGTGCCAGCAGGGCTTCCTCCAATGAGCAGTTCTTC.

The rearrangement links TRBV27 to TRBJ1-1, with D perhaps matching TRBD1 (5 bases). The CDR3 has 14 residues. Germline CDR1 and CDR2: MNHEY and SMNVEV (reference sequence). V was shortened by 8 bases and J by 4 bases, with 17 bases between the two germline ends. CDR3 sequence: CASQIRGAATEAFF. CDR3 in DNA: TGTGCCAGCCAGATTAGGGGCGCGGCCACTGAAGCTTTCTTT.

This rearrangement joins TRBV5-4 to TRBJ2-7; tentatively, D is TRBD1 (6 bases). The V end lost 4 bases, the J end lost 6 bases, and 23 bases lay between the germline ends. This CDR3 comprises 16 residues. Germline-derived CDR1 and CDR2 are SGHNT and YYREEE (reference sequence). CDR3 nucleotides: TGTGCCAGCAGCAATCAGGGTCAGCCAGGGGTTGGCGAGCAGTACTTC. Its translation is CASSNQGQPGVGEQYF. Looking up the rest from reference TRBV5-4 and TRBJ2-7 gives the full variable domain: ETGVTQSPTHLIKTRGQQVTLRCSSQSGHNTVSWYQQALGQGPQFIFQYYREEENGRGNFPPRFSGLQFPNYSSELNVNALELDDSALYLCASSNQGQPGVGEQYFGPGTRLTVT.

The J gene is TRBJ2-6, the V gene TRBV2, with D unclear. The V gene's germline CDR1 is SNHLY and CDR2 FYNNEI. Trimming cost V 3 bases and J 1 base, with 4 bases left between them. The length of the CDR3 is 14 residues. In nucleotides, the CDR3 is TGTGCCAGCAGTGATCGTTCTGGGGCCAACGTCCTGACTTTC. This sequence encodes CASSDRSGANVLTF.

This chain joins TRBV7-8 and TRBJ2-7; D may be TRBD1 (6 bases). The CDR3 length is 16 residues. Germline values: CDR1 SGHVS, CDR2 FQNEAQ. Trimming shortened V by 1 base and J by 0 bases, and 13 bases separated the two germline ends. This CDR3 is CASSLVGRGFSYEQYF. The CDR3 DNA reads as TGTGCCAGCAGCTTAGTTGGCAGGGGCTTCTCCTACGAGCAGTACTTC. Variable domain in full (rest from reference TRBV7-8 and TRBJ2-7): GAGVSQSPRYKVAKRGQDVALRCDPISGHVSLFWYQQALGQGPEFLTYFQNEAQLDKSGLPSDRFFAERPEGSVSTLKIQRTQQEDSAVYLCASSLVGRGFSYEQYFGPGTRLTVT.

In regard to this clone: The same CDR3 also results from other DNA sequences found in this sample. V usage is TRBV6-5 and J usage is TRBJ1-2; 7 positions agree with TRBD1. This CDR3 is built from 16 residues. Germline V lookup: CDR1 MNHEY, CDR2 SVGAGI. Losses at the gene ends were 0 bases for V and 1 base for J; bases not matched to a gene: 5. The CDR3 reads CASSYSRPGGNYGYTF. The CDR3 coding sequence is TGTGCCAGCAGTTACTCCCGGCCAGGGGGTAACTATGGCTACACCTTC.